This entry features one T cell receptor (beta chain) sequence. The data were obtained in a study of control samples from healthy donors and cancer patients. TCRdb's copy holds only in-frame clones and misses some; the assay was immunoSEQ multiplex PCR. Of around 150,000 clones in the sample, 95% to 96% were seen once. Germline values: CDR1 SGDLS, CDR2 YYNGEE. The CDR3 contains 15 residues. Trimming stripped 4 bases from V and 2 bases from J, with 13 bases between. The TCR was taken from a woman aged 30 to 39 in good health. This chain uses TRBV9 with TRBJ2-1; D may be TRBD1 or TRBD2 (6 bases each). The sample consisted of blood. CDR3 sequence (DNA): TGTGCCAGCAGCCCTGAGGAGGGGGCCTACAATGAGCAGTTCTTC. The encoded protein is CASSPEEGAYNEQFF.